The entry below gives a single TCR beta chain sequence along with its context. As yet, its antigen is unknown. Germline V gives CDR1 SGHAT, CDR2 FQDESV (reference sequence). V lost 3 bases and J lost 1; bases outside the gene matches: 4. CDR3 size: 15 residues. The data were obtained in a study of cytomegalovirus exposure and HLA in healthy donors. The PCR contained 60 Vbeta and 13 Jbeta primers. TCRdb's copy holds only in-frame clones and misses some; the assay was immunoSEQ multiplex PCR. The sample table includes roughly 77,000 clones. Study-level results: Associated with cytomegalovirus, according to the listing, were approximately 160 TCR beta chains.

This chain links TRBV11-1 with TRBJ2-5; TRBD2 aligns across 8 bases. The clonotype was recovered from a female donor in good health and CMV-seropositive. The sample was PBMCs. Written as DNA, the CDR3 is TGTGCCAGCAGCTTGCGGCGGGGGGCCCAAGAGACCCAGTACTTC. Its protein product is CASSLRRGAQETQYF.